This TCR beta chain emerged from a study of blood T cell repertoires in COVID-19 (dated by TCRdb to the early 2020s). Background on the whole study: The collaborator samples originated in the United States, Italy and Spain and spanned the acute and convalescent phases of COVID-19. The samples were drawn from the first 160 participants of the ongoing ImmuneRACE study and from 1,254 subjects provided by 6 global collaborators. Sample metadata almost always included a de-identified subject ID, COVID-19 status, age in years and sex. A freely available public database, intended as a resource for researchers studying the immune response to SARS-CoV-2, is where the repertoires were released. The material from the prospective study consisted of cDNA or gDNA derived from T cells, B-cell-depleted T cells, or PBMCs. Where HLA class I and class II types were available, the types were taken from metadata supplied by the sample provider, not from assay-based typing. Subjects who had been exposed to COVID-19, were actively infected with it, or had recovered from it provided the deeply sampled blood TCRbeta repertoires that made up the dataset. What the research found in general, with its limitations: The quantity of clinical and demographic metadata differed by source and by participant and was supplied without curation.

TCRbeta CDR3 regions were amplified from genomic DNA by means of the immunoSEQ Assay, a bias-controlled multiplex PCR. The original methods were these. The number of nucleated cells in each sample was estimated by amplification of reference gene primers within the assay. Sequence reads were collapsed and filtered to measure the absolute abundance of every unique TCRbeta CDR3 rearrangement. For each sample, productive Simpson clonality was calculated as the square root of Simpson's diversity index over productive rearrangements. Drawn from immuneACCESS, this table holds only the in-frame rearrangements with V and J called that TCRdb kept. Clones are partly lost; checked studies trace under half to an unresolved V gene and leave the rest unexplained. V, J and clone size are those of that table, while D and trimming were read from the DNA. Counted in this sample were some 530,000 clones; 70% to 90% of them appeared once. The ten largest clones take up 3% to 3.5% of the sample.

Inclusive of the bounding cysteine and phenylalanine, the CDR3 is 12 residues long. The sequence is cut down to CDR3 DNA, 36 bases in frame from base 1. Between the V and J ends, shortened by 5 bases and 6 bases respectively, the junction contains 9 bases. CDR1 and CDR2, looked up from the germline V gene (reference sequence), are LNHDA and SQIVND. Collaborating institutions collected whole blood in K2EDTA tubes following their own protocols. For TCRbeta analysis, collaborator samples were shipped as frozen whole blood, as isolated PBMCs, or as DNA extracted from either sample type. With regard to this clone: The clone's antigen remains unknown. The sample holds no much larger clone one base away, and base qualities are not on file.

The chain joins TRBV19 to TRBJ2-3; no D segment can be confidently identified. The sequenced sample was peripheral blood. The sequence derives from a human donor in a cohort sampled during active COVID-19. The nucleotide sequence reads TGTGCCAGTAGTGAGGTCCCGGATACGCAGTATTTT. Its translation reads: CASSEVPDTQYF.